The 11 T cell receptor beta chains presented below share a single source sample, sequenced in a study of blood T cell repertoires in COVID-19. Generated by immunoSEQ multiplex PCR, the TCRdb table keeps only in-frame clones and is missing some. This table holds some 66,000 clones, roughly nine tenths found once. Input material: peripheral blood. The receptors originated from a human donor in a cohort sampled during active COVID-19.

The V gene is TRBV19, the J gene TRBJ2-7, with D perhaps TRBD2 (6 bases). This CDR3 is built from 12 residues. V lost 10 bases and J lost 4, with 14 bases in between. Germline-derived CDR1 and CDR2 are LNHDA and SQIVND (reference sequence). The DNA of the CDR3 is TGTGCCACTACCGGTGGGGGGTACGAGCAGTACTTC. This sequence encodes CATTGGGYEQYF.

The chain is built from TRBV4-2 and TRBJ1-2; D is undetermined. V lost 0 bases, J lost 8 bases, and 13 bases lay in between. Germline V gene lookup returns CDR1 LGHNA and CDR2 YNFKEQ. CDR3 size: 14 residues. CDR3 DNA: TGTGCCAGCAGCCAAGATCTCCAAAGCGGGGGCTACACCTTC. Translating gives CASSQDLQSGGYTF.

The gene calls are TRBV3-1 (or the pseudogene TRBV3-2) and TRBJ2-1; 7 nucleotides align to TRBD1. Germline lookup yields CDR1 LGHDT and CDR2 YNNKEL (reference sequence). The CDR3 contains 19 residues. With V trimmed by 0 bases and J by 7 bases, 18 bases remained unmatched. This CDR3 reads CASSQDQFEGRGFLNEQFF. The CDR3 DNA reads as TGTGCCAGCAGCCAAGATCAGTTCGAGGGCAGGGGGTTTTTGAATGAGCAGTTCTTC.

The rearrangement joins TRBV7-2 to TRBJ2-1; D is unresolved. CDR1 is SGHTA, CDR2 FQGNSA, per germline. This CDR3 region has 15 residues. V was trimmed by 0 bases and J by 5 bases, leaving 11 bases between them. The CDR3 loop reads CASSLAGVSNNEQFF. The CDR3 nucleotides read TGTGCCAGCAGCTTAGCAGGAGTGTCGAACAATGAGCAGTTCTTC.

V and J are TRBV6-5 and TRBJ2-3; D possibly corresponds to TRBD2 (6 bases). Looked up from germline, CDR1 is MNHEY and CDR2 is SVGAGI. This CDR3 has 15 amino acids. V was cut by 6 bases and J by 1 base, with 14 bases left in between. This chain's CDR3 is CASRGLYPGTDTQYF. The CDR3 DNA sequence: TGTGCCAGCAGGGGACTGTACCCGGGCACAGATACGCAGTATTTT.

This rearrangement joins TRBV10-3 to TRBJ2-7, with 11 bases identical to TRBD1. Germline values: CDR1 ENHRY, CDR2 SYGVKD. This CDR3 is built from 14 residues. With 2 bases clipped from V and 6 bases from J, the junction kept 3 bases outside the gene matches. CDR3 DNA: TGTGCCATCAGTGAGGGACAGGGGGCTGTCGAGCAGTACTTC. This codes for CAISEGQGAVEQYF.

This clone was recorded once. This chain uses TRBV7-2 with TRBJ1-1; D unclear. The CDR3 has 12 residues. Trimming took 2 bases from V and 6 from J, leaving 7 bases between them. Germline V lookup: CDR1 SGHTA, CDR2 FQGNSA. The CDR3 here is CASSLQYAEAFF. CDR3 nucleotide sequence: TGTGCCAGCAGCTTACAGTACGCTGAAGCTTTCTTT.

The rearrangement uses TRBV5-1 and TRBJ1-2; 12 bases are a match to TRBD1. The CDR3 covers 14 residues. CDR1 is SGHRS and CDR2 is YFSETQ in the germline V gene. The V segment lost 5 bases and the J segment 10 bases; nucleotides outside the gene matches: 9. CDR3 in DNA: TGCGCCAGCAGGTCTTTGGGACAGGGGGCGATCTACACCTTC. Encoded protein: CASRSLGQGAIYTF. Supplemented by reference TRBV5-1 and TRBJ1-2, the full variable domain reads KAGVTQTPRYLIKTRGQQVTLSCSPISGHRSVSWYQQTPGQGLQFLFEYFSETQRNKGNFPGRFSGRQFSNSRSEMNVSTLELGDSALYLCASRSLGQGAIYTFGSGTRLTVV.

This clone has just one count. This chain links TRBV19 with TRBJ1-6; D is unresolved. The V end was cut by 2 bases, the J end by 9 bases, with 11 bases between. This CDR3 contains 14 residues. Germline V gene sequence: CDR1 LNHDA, CDR2 SQIVND (reference sequence). The DNA of the CDR3 is TGTGCCAGTAGTATAAGCCACCGGGGTTCACCCCTCCACTTT. Translating it yields CASSISHRGSPLHF.

The genes are TRBV6-5 and TRBJ2-7; 10 bases line up with TRBD1. CDR3 size: 14 residues. CDR1 and CDR2 from the germline V gene are MNHEY and SVGAGI. V trimming: 0 bases; J trimming: 5 bases; junction bases outside the gene matches: 1. CDR3 in amino acids: CASSYSGQGDEQYF. The CDR3 coding sequence is TGTGCCAGCAGTTACTCCGGACAGGGGGACGAGCAGTACTTC.

V and J are TRBV3-1 (or the pseudogene TRBV3-2) and TRBJ2-2, with TRBD1 identical over 7 bases. V was clipped by 3 bases and J by 3 bases; unmatched bases: 4. CDR1 is LGHDT, CDR2 YNNKEL, per germline (reference sequence). CDR3 size: 15 residues. The CDR3 region has the DNA TGTGCCAGCAGCCAGCCGACAGGGTACACCGGGGAGCTGTTTTTT. Translating gives CASSQPTGYTGELFF.